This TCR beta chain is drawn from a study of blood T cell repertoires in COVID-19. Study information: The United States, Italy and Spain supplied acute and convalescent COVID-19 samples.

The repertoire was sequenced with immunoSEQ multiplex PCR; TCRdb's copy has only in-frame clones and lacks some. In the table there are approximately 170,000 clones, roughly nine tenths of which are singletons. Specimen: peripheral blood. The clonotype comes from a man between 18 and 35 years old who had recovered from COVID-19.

The CDR3 DNA reads TGCAGCGTCCCGGGAGTCTACAATGAGCAGTTCTTC. Translated: CSVPGVYNEQFF. This sequence joins TRBV29-1 and TRBJ2-1; possible D gene TRBD2, 6 bases. The V end was cut by 6 bases, the J end by 3 bases, with 9 bases between. Germline lookup yields CDR1 SQVTM and CDR2 ANQGSEA. The CDR3 spans 12 residues.